This TCR beta chain was recorded in a study of blood T cell repertoires in COVID-19. Study in general: Acute-phase and convalescent COVID-19 samples originated in the United States, Italy and Spain.

The method was immunoSEQ multiplex PCR; TCRdb's version includes in-frame clones alone and lacks a portion of them. The repertoire consists of approximately 260,000 clones, with about nine tenths occurring once and the leading ten covering 1.5% to 2%. Either two negative PCRs, clearance, or symptom resolution qualified Cohort 3 donors as recovered. CDR1 and CDR2 from the germline V gene are SEHNR and FQNEAQ (reference sequence). This CDR3 is built from 15 residues. The V and J ends lost 5 bases and 6 bases, in that order; junction bases with no gene match: 10. This TCR derives from a woman younger than 35 who had recovered from COVID-19. The chain is built from TRBV7-9 and TRBJ1-2; 9 bases agree with TRBD1. Specimen: PBMCs or T cells enriched from blood (not recorded which). CDR3 loop: CASSTRTGVIHGYTF. The CDR3 DNA is TGTGCCAGCAGCACCCGGACAGGGGTCATCCATGGCTACACCTTC.